Listed here are 9 T cell receptor beta chains from one sample, sequenced in a study of cytomegalovirus exposure and HLA in healthy donors. The PCR contained 60 Vbeta and 13 Jbeta primers. Profiled with immunoSEQ multiplex PCR; TCRdb holds only in-frame clones, not every one. The sample has over 150,000 clones, about 71% seen once. The sequencing input was PBMCs. These receptor sequences come from a woman aged 30 to 39 in good health and CMV-seronegative.

The chain links TRBV29-1 to TRBJ2-5; 7 bases agree with TRBD2. The CDR3 has 16 amino acids. Germline CDR1 and CDR2: SQVTM and ANQGSEA. V lost 3 bases, J lost 4 bases, and 14 bases stayed unmatched. CDR3 in DNA: TGCAGCGTTGAGGGGGATGGGAGCACGGGAGGAGAGACCCAGTACTTC. This encodes CSVEGDGSTGGETQYF.

This clone was seen a few times. This rearrangement joins TRBV4-1 to TRBJ2-7; 11 bases fit TRBD2. Germline V gives CDR1 MGHRA, CDR2 YSYEKL. The V segment lost 4 bases and the J segment 1 base; nucleotides outside the gene matches: 6. The CDR3 totals 16 residues. In DNA form, the CDR3 reads TGCGCCAGCAGCCGCCAGACTAGCGGGGAATCCTACGAGCAGTACTTC. Its translation is CASSRQTSGESYEQYF.

V is TRBV12-5 and J is TRBJ2-4; D gene uncertain. Germline CDR1 LGHNT, CDR2 FRNRAP. The CDR3 is 15 amino acids. V lost 1 base, J lost 2 bases, and 9 bases lay in between. The CDR3 sequence is CASGLGEPTKNIQYF. As DNA, the CDR3 is TGTGCTAGTGGTTTGGGTGAACCTACCAAAAACATTCAGTACTTC.

The chain uses TRBV6-4 and TRBJ2-2; TRBD2 is a possible D gene (5 bases). V lost 3 bases and J 3 bases, leaving 8 bases between the germline ends. The germline V gene encodes CDR1 MRHNA and CDR2 SNTAGT. This CDR3 has 14 amino acids. The DNA of the CDR3 is TGTGCCAGCAGTGAAGGAGGAGACACCGGGGAGCTGTTTTTT. Translated: CASSEGGDTGELFF.

This clone was recorded a few times. The chain links TRBV5-1 to TRBJ2-7, with D perhaps TRBD2 (6 bases). V was pared by 1 base and J by 0 bases, with 11 bases between. Germline V gene data show CDR1 as SGHRS and CDR2 as YFSETQ. The CDR3 has 15 residues. CDR3 sequence (DNA): TGCGCCAGCAGCTTGTCGGGGGTTAGCTCCTACGAGCAGTACTTC. It codes for CASSLSGVSSYEQYF.

This rearrangement joins TRBV15 to TRBJ1-5; TRBD1 might be the D (5 bases). The germline V and J ends were trimmed by 0 bases and 6 bases, with 12 bases remaining between them. CDR3 length equals 15 residues. Per germline, CDR1 LNHNV and CDR2 YYDKDF (reference sequence). The CDR3 DNA is TGTGCCACCAGCAGAGATTGGGGGGAGGGTCAGCCCCAGCATTTT. Amino acids: CATSRDWGEGQPQHF.

The gene calls are TRBV19 and TRBJ1-2; perhaps TRBD1 as D (6 bases). Looked up from germline, CDR1 is LNHDA and CDR2 is SQIVND (reference sequence). V was trimmed by 5 bases and J by 8 bases, leaving 12 bases between them. The CDR3 contains 12 residues. The CDR3 coding sequence is TGTGCCAGTAGTTTCACAGGGATCGGCTACACCTTC. Protein sequence: CASSFTGIGYTF.

The genes are TRBV5-4 and TRBJ2-5; the match to TRBD2 covers 8 bases. With V trimmed by 3 bases and J by 4 bases, 8 bases remained unmatched. Germline V CDR1 and CDR2: SGHNT, YYREEE (reference sequence). The CDR3 spans 15 residues. The CDR3 DNA reads TGTGCCAGCAGCTCGGTCGGGACTAGTAGAGAGACCCAGTACTTC. This gives the protein CASSSVGTSRETQYF.

The rearrangement joins TRBV11-2 to TRBJ2-7; 7 bases match TRBD1. The V segment lost 1 base and the J segment 3 bases; nucleotides outside the gene matches: 9. Germline lookup yields CDR1 SGHAT and CDR2 FQNNGV. The CDR3 spans 16 residues. Here the CDR3 reads CASSLVETGISYEQYF. CDR3 DNA: TGTGCCAGCAGCTTAGTGGAGACAGGGATAAGCTACGAGCAGTACTTC.